This is a list of T cell receptor beta chains from one sample in a study of T cells in tuberculosis. Sequencing was performed with immunoSEQ multiplex PCR; in TCRdb, only in-frame clones are kept and a portion is missing. The data contain under 30,000 clones, 92% of them singletons. The starting material was PBMCs, obtained at tuberculosis diagnosis. These receptors originate from an adult with tuberculosis. Both conserved end residues are part of each CDR3. A D gene is named only where the DNA matches it firmly. Not all rows give a size; the values are once, few, many and, for expanded clones, a class.

clone_size	v_call	j_call	d_call	cdr3_nt	cdr3_aa
once	TRBV7-3	TRBJ2-7	NA	TGTGCCAGCAGCGCGGCAGACTCCTACGAGCAGTACTTC	CASSAADSYEQYF
NA	TRBV5-8	TRBJ2-5	TRBD1	TGTGCCAGCAGCTTCGGATTGAAACAGGGGGAAGAGACCCAGTACTTC	CASSFGLKQGEETQYF
NA	TRBV28	TRBJ2-3	TRBD2	TGTGCCAGCAGTTACGGGGGGAGCACAGATACGCAGTATTTT	CASSYGGSTDTQYF
NA	TRBV10-3	TRBJ1-5	NA	TGTGCCATCAGTGTTGAGGGAAATCAGCCCCAGCATTTT	CAISVEGNQPQHF
once	TRBV4-2	TRBJ2-3	NA	TGTGCCAGCAGCCAACTTAACGCGGAAAGCACAGATACGCAGTATTTT	CASSQLNAESTDTQYF
NA	TRBV28	TRBJ2-1	TRBD2	TGTGCCAGCAGTTTACAGGGACTAGCGGGAGTACTCAATGAGCAGTTCTTC	CASSLQGLAGVLNEQFF
NA	TRBV6-1	TRBJ1-2	TRBD1	TGTGCCAGCATGCGGGGACAGGGAGTTTATGGCTACACCTTC	CASMRGQGVYGYTF
NA	TRBV5-1	TRBJ2-7	TRBD1	TGCGCCAGCAGCCCCTGGGTGGGGACAGGCTACGAGCAGTACTTC	CASSPWVGTGYEQYF
NA	TRBV2	TRBJ1-2	TRBD1	TGTGCCAGCAGTCCGCAAGAGACAGGGGTGAGTGGCTACACCTTC	CASSPQETGVSGYTF
NA	TRBV10-3	TRBJ2-5	NA	TGTGCCATCAGTGCTCCCCTACTAGGGACCCAGTACTTC	CAISAPLLGTQYF
NA	TRBV4-2	TRBJ2-2	TRBD2	TGTGCCAGCAGCCAAGGGCGCGGGAGGCTTGGCACCGGGGAGCTGTTTTTT	CASSQGRGRLGTGELFF
NA	TRBV13	TRBJ1-1	NA	TGTGCCAGCAGCCAACGAGGACTGGCTGAAGCTTTCTTT	CASSQRGLAEAFF
NA	TRBV30	TRBJ1-2	TRBD1	TGTGCCTGGAAACGCACCGGGACAGGGGAGGCCTATGGCTACACCTTC	CAWKRTGTGEAYGYTF
NA	TRBV13	TRBJ1-1	TRBD1	TGTGCCAGCAGCGAGAAACCGGGACAGGGGGCTATAGCTTTCTTT	CASSEKPGQGAIAFF
NA	TRBV29-1	TRBJ2-2	NA	TGCAGCGTCCCGGGGGGACACGTCACCGGGGAGCTGTTTTTT	CSVPGGHVTGELFF
NA	TRBV13	TRBJ2-5	NA	TGTGCCAGCAGCTCTCGACAGGTTCAAGAGACCCAGTACTTC	CASSSRQVQETQYF
NA	TRBV9	TRBJ2-3	TRBD2	TGTGCCAGCAGCGTTTCCTTAGTGGGAGCGGGGGGCGAAACAGATACGCAGTATTTT	CASSVSLVGAGGETDTQYF
NA	TRBV5-4	TRBJ2-1	TRBD1	TGTGCCAGCTCGGCGTCCCCGGGACAGGGAGAGAATGAGCAGTTCTTC	CASSASPGQGENEQFF
NA	TRBV28	TRBJ2-7	NA	TGTGCCAGCAGTACTCCCTCCTACGAGCAGTACTTC	CASSTPSYEQYF
NA	TRBV27	TRBJ1-1	TRBD1	TGTGCCAGCAGTTCTCGACAGGGGATGAACACTGAAGCTTTCTTT	CASSSRQGMNTEAFF
NA	TRBV25-1	TRBJ2-3	TRBD1	TGTGCCAGCAGTGAGCTCAGGGGGCAAGATACGCAGTATTTT	CASSELRGQDTQYF
NA	TRBV30	TRBJ1-3	NA	TGTGCCTGGACCTCCGGGAGCTCTGGAAACACCATATATTTT	CAWTSGSSGNTIYF
NA	TRBV14	TRBJ1-6	NA	TGTGCCAGCAGCCAAGTAGACGGGAGCTCCTATAATTCACCCCTCCACTTT	CASSQVDGSSYNSPLHF
NA	TRBV19	TRBJ2-1	NA	TGTGCCAGTGGGCGGGGTGAGCAGTTCTTC	CASGRGEQFF
NA	TRBV9	TRBJ1-5	NA	TGTGCCAGCAGCGTAGAAGGAGGACTTAATCAGCCCCAGCATTTT	CASSVEGGLNQPQHF
NA	TRBV2	TRBJ1-1	TRBD1	TGTGCCAGCAGTGAAATGCAGGGGGTGATGAACACTGAAGCTTTCTTT	CASSEMQGVMNTEAFF
NA	TRBV19	TRBJ1-5	NA	TGTGCCAGTAGTATGTCTATTCTGGAGCCCCAGCATTTT	CASSMSILEPQHF
NA	TRBV6-5	TRBJ1-1	NA	TGTGCCAGCAGTTACTCGATCGGGGGGAACACTGAAGCTTTCTTT	CASSYSIGGNTEAFF
NA	TRBV9	TRBJ2-5	TRBD2	TGTGCCAGCAGCGCCGGACTAGCGGAAGAGACCCAGTACTTC	CASSAGLAEETQYF
NA	TRBV2	TRBJ2-1	NA	TGTGCCAGCAGTGAAGGGGCCTCGCCGTTCTTC	CASSEGASPFF
NA	TRBV9	TRBJ2-6	TRBD1	TGTGCCAGCAGCGTAGCAGGACAGGGCCCGAGGTGGGGGGCCAACGTCCTGACTTTC	CASSVAGQGPRWGANVLTF
NA	TRBV7-9	TRBJ2-7	NA	TGTGCCAGCAGCTACTGGGCAGGAAGTAGCGACGAGCAGTACTTC	CASSYWAGSSDEQYF
NA	TRBV7-2	TRBJ2-7	NA	TGTGCCAGCAGCTCGAGCTTCCGGGACTTCCAACACGAGCAGTACTTC	CASSSSFRDFQHEQYF
NA	TRBV30	TRBJ1-2	NA	TGTGCCTGGAGTGAACAGGGAGGGTATGGCTACACCTTC	CAWSEQGGYGYTF
NA	TRBV4-1	TRBJ1-5	NA	TGCGCCAGCAGCCAAGATCCTAATAGCAATCAGCCCCAGCATTTT	CASSQDPNSNQPQHF
NA	TRBV10-3	TRBJ2-3	NA	TGTGCCATCAAGGGTGGGGCTGCGGTTACAGATACGCAGTATTTT	CAIKGGAAVTDTQYF
NA	TRBV7-3	TRBJ2-3	TRBD2	TGTGCCAGCAGCCTAGAACTAGCGGGGTCCCGCTCTCCGCAGTATTTT	CASSLELAGSRSPQYF
NA	TRBV27	TRBJ1-4	NA	TGTGCCAGCAGTGGTGGGGGCGCCGGTGAAAAACTGTTTTTT	CASSGGGAGEKLFF
NA	TRBV19	TRBJ1-1	NA	TGTGCCAGTAGTACACCTTGGGGGGAGGGGAGAACTGAAGCTTTCTTT	CASSTPWGEGRTEAFF
NA	TRBV5-5	TRBJ2-3	TRBD2	TGTGCCAGCAGCACGACGGGGGGTAGCACAGATACGCAGTATTTT	CASSTTGGSTDTQYF
NA	TRBV5-1	TRBJ1-4	NA	TGCGCCAGCAGCTTGGGGGCTGAGGGTGAAAAACTGTTTTTT	CASSLGAEGEKLFF
NA	TRBV7-9	TRBJ1-2	NA	TGTGCCAGCAGCTTAGAGACAGCCTATGGCTACACCTTC	CASSLETAYGYTF
NA	TRBV2	TRBJ2-3	NA	TGTGCCAGCAGCCTGGGCCCGGCCCAAGATACGCAGTATTTT	CASSLGPAQDTQYF
NA	TRBV13	TRBJ1-3	NA	TGTGCCAGCAGCTTAGGATCCCGGAGGAACACCATATATTTT	CASSLGSRRNTIYF
NA	TRBV7-3	TRBJ2-3	TRBD2	TGTGCCAGCAGCTCCTCTAGCGGGAGGGCAGGGGCAGATACGCAGTATTTT	CASSSSSGRAGADTQYF
NA	TRBV19	TRBJ2-5	NA	TGTGCCAGTAGAAGGGGCGTCCAAGAGACCCAGTACTTC	CASRRGVQETQYF
once	TRBV27	TRBJ1-2	TRBD1	TGTGCCAGCAGTTTACAGGGGGGTGGGTATGGCTACACCTTC	CASSLQGGGYGYTF
NA	TRBV5-4	TRBJ2-7	NA	TGTGCCAGCAGCTCTCTGGGACAAATCCCCTACGAGCAGTACTTC	CASSSLGQIPYEQYF
NA	TRBV2	TRBJ1-2	NA	TGTGCCACACGGGGGGCCCCGAATGAGGGCTACACCTTC	CATRGAPNEGYTF
NA	TRBV6-1	TRBJ2-1	TRBD2	TGTGCCAGCAGTGCCTCGACTAGCGGCAGCTACAATGAGCAGTTCTTC	CASSASTSGSYNEQFF
NA	TRBV11-2	TRBJ1-5	NA	TGTGCCAGCAGCCCCGACAGCAATTATCAGCCCCAGCATTTT	CASSPDSNYQPQHF
once	TRBV27	TRBJ2-7	NA	TGTGCCAGCAGTCTTTTAGGGGCCTACGAGCAGTACTTC	CASSLLGAYEQYF
NA	TRBV7-6	TRBJ1-2	NA	TGTGCCAGCAGCTCTCCCGACTATGGCTACACCTTC	CASSSPDYGYTF
few	TRBV11-2	TRBJ2-2	TRBD2	TGTGCCAGCAGCCCCTTAGCGGGGGGTGGGACCGGGGAGCTGTTTTTT	CASSPLAGGGTGELFF
NA	TRBV15	TRBJ2-7	NA	TGTGCCACCAGCAGAGCCGACAGTTCCTACGAGCAGTACTTC	CATSRADSSYEQYF
NA	TRBV30	TRBJ1-5	NA	TGTGCCTGGAGCGTGACAGTTCGAAATCAGCCCCAGCATTTT	CAWSVTVRNQPQHF
NA	TRBV10-1	TRBJ2-7	TRBD2	TGCGCCAGCAGTGAGGGCGACTTTGCGGGAGTAGAAGAGCAGTACTTC	CASSEGDFAGVEEQYF
NA	TRBV9	TRBJ2-1	TRBD2	TGTGCCAGCAGCGTGTCCGGGACTAGGGACTACAATGAGCAGTTCTTC	CASSVSGTRDYNEQFF
NA	TRBV28	TRBJ2-3	NA	TGTGCCAGCAGTACTCATTATGACTACCCCCAGGATACGCAGTATTTT	CASSTHYDYPQDTQYF
NA	TRBV18	TRBJ1-2	NA	TGTGCCAGCTCACCATATGACGAAACTACTCACTATGGCTACACCTTC	CASSPYDETTHYGYTF